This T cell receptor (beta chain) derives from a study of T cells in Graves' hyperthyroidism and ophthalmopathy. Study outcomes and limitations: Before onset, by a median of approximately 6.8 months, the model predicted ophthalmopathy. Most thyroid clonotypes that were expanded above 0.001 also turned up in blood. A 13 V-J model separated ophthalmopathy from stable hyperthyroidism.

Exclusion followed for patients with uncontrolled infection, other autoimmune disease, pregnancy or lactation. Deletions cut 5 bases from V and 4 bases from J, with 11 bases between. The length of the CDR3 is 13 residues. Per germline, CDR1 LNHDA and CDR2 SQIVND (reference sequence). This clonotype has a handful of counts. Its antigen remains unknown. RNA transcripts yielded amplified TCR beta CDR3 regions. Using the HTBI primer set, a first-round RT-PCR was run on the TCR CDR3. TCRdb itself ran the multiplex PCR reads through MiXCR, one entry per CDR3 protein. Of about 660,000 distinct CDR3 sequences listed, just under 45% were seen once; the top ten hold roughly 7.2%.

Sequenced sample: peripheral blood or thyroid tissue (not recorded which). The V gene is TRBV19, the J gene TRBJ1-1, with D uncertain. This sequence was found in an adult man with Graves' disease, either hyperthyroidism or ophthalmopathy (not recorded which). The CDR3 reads CASSVGIGTEAFF. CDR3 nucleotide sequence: TGTGCCAGTAGTGTAGGAATCGGCACTGAAGCTTTCTTT.